The present TCR beta chain was sequenced within a study of T cell responses to AZD1222 COVID-19 vaccine (dated by TCRdb to about 2021). Regarding the research as a whole: Because spike-specific TCR depth and breadth did not differ between the two schedules, AZD1222 recipients who got a second dose at roughly 4 weeks were pooled with those who got a second dose at roughly 12 weeks. Trial participants were enrolled by age into subgroups of 18-55, 56-69 and 70-plus years, and about 150, 27 and 61 TCR-sequenced participants, respectively, were included in these subgroups. TCR sequencing covered about 230 trial participants: around 210 given two doses of AZD1222 and about 26 given two doses of MenACWY control vaccine. Overall study results and their limits: The 56-69-year group was small, and its depth increase did not reach significance, likely because of low power. Because no samples from the day 14 peak response were available, repertoires could be characterized only after the peak T cell response. After two AZD1222 doses, spike-specific TCR breadth and depth were significantly higher than at day 0 and than in MenACWY recipients. Most participants were white British and females outnumbered males, and the authors suggested that clonal diversity may have been underestimated. Nearly half of unique spike-specific TCRs reportedly recognized epitopes outside regions mutated in the B.1.351 and B.1.1.7 variants. CD4 TCRs associated with the vaccine covered the entire spike protein, and the dominant responses were in regions 160-218 and 743-854. Conclusions about previously exposed vaccinees were limited because only six AZD1222 recipients were SARS-CoV-2 seropositive at baseline.

Of note for this clone: Its antigen target is currently unknown. No per-base quality is available; no much larger clone lies one base away.

V and J are trimmed by 5 bases and 0 bases, and the gene matches miss 7 bases of the junction. Taken from the germline V gene (reference sequence), the CDR1 and CDR2 loops are LNHDA and SQIVND. Spanning cysteine to phenylalanine, the CDR3 consists of 16 amino acids. The kept DNA is CDR3 alone, 48 bases in frame from the first base. The time point label on this specimen signifies: baseline before first vaccination. The vaccinee samples were drawn from two UK trials, COV001 and COV002, one of which was a single-blind randomized controlled phase 2/3 trial testing AZD1222 (ChAdOx1 nCoV-19) in healthy adults. Trial participant PBMC samples were collected at day 0 and day 28 after the second dose for TCRbeta chain sequencing. The CDR3 regions of human TCRbeta chains were analyzed by immunosequencing. As for the authors' bioinformatics: Repertoire TCRs were checked for matches against a reference library of SARS-CoV-2-specific TCRs that had been generated using the MIRA antigen-specificity platform. Breadth was defined as the fraction of unique TCRs that were SARS-CoV-2-associated. Depth was defined as the fraction of total T cells that were SARS-CoV-2-associated. Using the MIRA data, each spike-specific TCR was assigned both to the spike region to which the TCR was reactive and to a CD4 or CD8 class. Log10-transformed breadth and depth values were compared by one-way ANOVA with Sidak's multiple comparisons tests. The table comes from immuneACCESS by way of TCRdb, which keeps in-frame sequences with V and J called. Part of the clones is missing from these tables; in studies checked, under half for an unresolved V gene and the rest for unknown reasons. That table gives V, J and clone size, and the DNA gave D and trimming. The sample records 130,000 to 150,000 clones, under 95% of which are singletons. 5.2% of the sample belongs to the ten largest clones.

The specimen was peripheral blood, collected on day 0 of AZD1222 vaccination. Rearrangement joined TRBV19 to TRBJ1-5; 7 of the junction bases match TRBD1. The source of this sequence is an adult in good health. The nucleotides are TGTGCCAGTAGTCCCCGGACAGGTGCTAGCAATCAGCCCCAGCATTTT. It codes for CASSPRTGASNQPQHF.